This passage covers 2 T cell receptor beta chains from one sample sequenced in a study of blood T cell repertoires in COVID-19. Only in-frame clones appear in the TCRdb table, and some are missing; sequencing was by immunoSEQ multiplex PCR. The data contain approximately 200,000 clones, around 80% of them singletons. Sequenced: peripheral blood. The receptors come from a woman over 75 with COVID-19, enrolled during active disease.

The chain couples TRBV19 to TRBJ1-2; D not resolved. The CDR3 has 14 residues. In germline, CDR1 is LNHDA, CDR2 SQIVND (reference sequence). V lost 1 base to trimming and J lost 1 base, with 7 bases between them. The DNA of the CDR3 is TGTGCCAGTAGTATAGGAGGCTATAACTATGGCTACACCTTC. Translating gives CASSIGGYNYGYTF. Full variable domain (remainder filled in from reference TRBV19 and TRBJ1-2): DGGITQSPKYLFRKEGQNVTLSCEQNLNHDAMYWYRQDPGQGLRLIYYSQIVNDFQKGDIAEGYSVSREKKESFPLTVTSAQKNPTAFYLCASSIGGYNYGYTFGSGTRLTVV.

CDR3 amino acids: CASSFYRGNGYEQYF. In DNA, the CDR3 is TGTGCCAGCAGCTTCTATCGGGGGAACGGATACGAGCAGTACTTC. V is TRBV7-8 and J is TRBJ2-7; possibly TRBD2 for D (6 bases). Trimming cost V 3 bases and J 4 bases, with 16 bases left between them. The CDR3 has 15 residues. CDR1 and CDR2 (germline): SGHVS, FQNEAQ. Using reference TRBV7-8 and TRBJ2-7 for the parts outside the CDR3, the full variable domain is GAGVSQSPRYKVAKRGQDVALRCDPISGHVSLFWYQQALGQGPEFLTYFQNEAQLDKSGLPSDRFFAERPEGSVSTLKIQRTQQEDSAVYLCASSFYRGNGYEQYFGPGTRLTVT.